This is a list of T cell receptor beta chains from one sample in a study of CD8+ T cells in alopecia areata. Sequencing was performed with immunoSEQ multiplex PCR; in TCRdb, only in-frame clones are kept and a portion is missing. The table has around 120,000 clones, around 56% seen once. The starting material was CD4+ T cells sorted from blood, obtained at week 4, from a patient treated with tofacitinib. These TCRs come from a human donor with alopecia areata. The conserved cysteine and the conserved F or W are not part of the CDR3 here.

v_call	j_call	cdr3_aa
TRBV9	TRBJ1-1	ASSVRTTGGVDTEAF
TRBV19	TRBJ2-5	ASSTGGSPEGETQY
TRBV7-2	TRBJ2-1	ASSLDREGYNEQF
TRBV6-5	TRBJ1-2	ASSSSWGYT
TRBV19	TRBJ1-1	ASSIFGQGQSEAF
TRBV18	TRBJ1-2	ASSLDRAGYGYT
TRBV30	TRBJ1-4	AWSAPGATEKLF
TRBV25-1	TRBJ1-1	ASRRGSRTEAF
TRBV6-6	TRBJ1-2	ASSQDSGSYGYT
TRBV7-2	TRBJ1-1	ASSSQTGVTEAF
TRBV7-9	TRBJ1-2	ASSLGDLA
TRBV7-2	TRBJ2-7	ASSRGSGSFYEQY
TRBV29-1	TRBJ2-3	SVEDFNPWGTDTQY
TRBV5-1	TRBJ1-2	ASSLGTGGYGYT
TRBV30	TRBJ1-1	AWMKSGNTEAF
TRBV7-3	TRBJ2-7	ASSSGRGDYEQY
TRBV29-1	TRBJ1-1	SVVSPRNTEAF
TRBV19	TRBJ1-1	ASSILAGPAEAF
TRBV13	TRBJ1-6	ASSRGGENSPLH
TRBV7-9	TRBJ2-3	ASSSTSLGTDTQY
TRBV4-1	TRBJ1-2	ASSPTGNGYGYT
TRBV30	TRBJ1-4	AWSVLTMSGKLF
TRBV5-1	TRBJ2-7	ASSSSLAGSYEQY